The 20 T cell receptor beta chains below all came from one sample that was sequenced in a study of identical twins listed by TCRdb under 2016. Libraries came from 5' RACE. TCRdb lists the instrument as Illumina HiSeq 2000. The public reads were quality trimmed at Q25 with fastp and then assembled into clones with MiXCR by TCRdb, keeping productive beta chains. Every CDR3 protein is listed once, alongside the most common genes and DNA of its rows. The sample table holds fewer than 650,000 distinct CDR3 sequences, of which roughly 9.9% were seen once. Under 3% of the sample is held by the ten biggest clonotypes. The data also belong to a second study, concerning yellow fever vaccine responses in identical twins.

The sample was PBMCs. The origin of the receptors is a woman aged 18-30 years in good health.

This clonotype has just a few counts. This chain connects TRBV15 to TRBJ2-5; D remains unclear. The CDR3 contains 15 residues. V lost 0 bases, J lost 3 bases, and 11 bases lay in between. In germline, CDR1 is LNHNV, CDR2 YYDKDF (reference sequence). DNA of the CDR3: TGTGCCACCAGCAGAGAAGCCCGAGGAGAAGAGACCCAGTACTTC. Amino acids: CATSREARGEETQYF.

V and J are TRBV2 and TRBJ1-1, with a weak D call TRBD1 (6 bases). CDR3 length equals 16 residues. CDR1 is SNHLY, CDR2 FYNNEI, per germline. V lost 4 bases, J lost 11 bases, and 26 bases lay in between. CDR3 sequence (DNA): TGTGCCAGCAGTGGAGAGATGAGGGTTTTACAGGGCGCGGCTTTCTTT. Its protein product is CASSGEMRVLQGAAFF.

The CDR3 coding sequence is TGTGCCAGCAGTATGAACTATCAAGAGACCCAGTACTTC. Translation: CASSMNYQETQYF. V and J are TRBV6-2 or TRBV6-3 and TRBJ2-5, with D unclear. The CDR3 is 13 amino acids. The V and J ends lost 5 bases and 2 bases respectively, with 9 bases between them. CDR1 is MNHEY, CDR2 SVGEGT, per germline.

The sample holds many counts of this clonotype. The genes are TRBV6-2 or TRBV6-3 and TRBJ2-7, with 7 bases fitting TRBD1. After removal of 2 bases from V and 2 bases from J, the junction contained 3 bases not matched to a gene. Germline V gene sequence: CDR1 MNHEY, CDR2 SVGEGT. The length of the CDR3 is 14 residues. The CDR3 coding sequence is TGTGCCAGCAGTTACGGACAGGAAGCCTACGAGCAGTACTTC. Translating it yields CASSYGQEAYEQYF.

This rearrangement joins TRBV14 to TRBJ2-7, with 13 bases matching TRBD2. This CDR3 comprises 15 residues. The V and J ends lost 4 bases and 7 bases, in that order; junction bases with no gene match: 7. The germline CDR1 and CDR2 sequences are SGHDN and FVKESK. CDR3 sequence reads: CASSPGLAGVEEQYF. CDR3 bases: TGTGCCAGCAGCCCTGGACTAGCGGGAGTGGAAGAGCAGTACTTC.

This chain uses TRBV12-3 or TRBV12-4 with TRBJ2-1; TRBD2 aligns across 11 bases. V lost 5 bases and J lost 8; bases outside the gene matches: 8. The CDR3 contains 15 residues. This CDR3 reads CASSLIAGGRYEQFF. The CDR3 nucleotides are TGTGCCAGCAGTCTTATAGCGGGGGGGCGATATGAGCAGTTCTTC.

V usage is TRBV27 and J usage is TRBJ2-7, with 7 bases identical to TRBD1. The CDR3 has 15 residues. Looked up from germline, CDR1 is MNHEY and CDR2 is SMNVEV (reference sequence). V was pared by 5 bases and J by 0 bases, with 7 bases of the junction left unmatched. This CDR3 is CASSQTGAHSYEQYF. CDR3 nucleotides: TGTGCCAGCAGTCAAACAGGGGCTCACTCCTACGAGCAGTACTTC.

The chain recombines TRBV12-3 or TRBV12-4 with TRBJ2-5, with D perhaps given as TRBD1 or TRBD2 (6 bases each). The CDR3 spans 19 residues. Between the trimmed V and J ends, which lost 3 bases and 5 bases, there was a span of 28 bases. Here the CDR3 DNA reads TGTGCCAGCAGTTTGTCCCCCTGGAGGGGGGCGTGGGACACGGAGACCCAGTACTTC. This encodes CASSLSPWRGAWDTETQYF.

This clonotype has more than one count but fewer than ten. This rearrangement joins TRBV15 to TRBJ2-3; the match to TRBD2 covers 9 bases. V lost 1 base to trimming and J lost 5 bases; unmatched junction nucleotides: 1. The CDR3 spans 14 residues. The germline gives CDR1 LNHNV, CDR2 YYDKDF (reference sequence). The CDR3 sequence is CATSRVLAGDTQYF. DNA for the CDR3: TGTGCCACCAGCAGAGTACTAGCGGGAGATACGCAGTATTTT.

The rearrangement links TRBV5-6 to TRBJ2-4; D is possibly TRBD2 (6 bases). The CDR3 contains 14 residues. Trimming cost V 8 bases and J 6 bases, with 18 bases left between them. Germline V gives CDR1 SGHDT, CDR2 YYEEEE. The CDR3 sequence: CARSPGLGRNIQYF. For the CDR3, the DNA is TGTGCCAGGAGCCCCGGGCTCGGGAGAAACATTCAGTACTTC.

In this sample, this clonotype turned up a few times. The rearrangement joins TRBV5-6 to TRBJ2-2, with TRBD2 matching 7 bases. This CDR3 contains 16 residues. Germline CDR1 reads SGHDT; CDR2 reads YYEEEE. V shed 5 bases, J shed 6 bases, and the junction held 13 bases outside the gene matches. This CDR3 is CASSWSVAGEPGELFF. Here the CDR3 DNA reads TGTGCCAGCAGTTGGTCGGTAGCGGGTGAACCCGGGGAGCTGTTTTTT.

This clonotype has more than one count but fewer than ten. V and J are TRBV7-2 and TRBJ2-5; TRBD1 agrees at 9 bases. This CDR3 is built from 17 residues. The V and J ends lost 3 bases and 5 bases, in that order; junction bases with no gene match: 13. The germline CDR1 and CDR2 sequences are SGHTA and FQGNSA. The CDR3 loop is CASSFPTGGNDRETQYF. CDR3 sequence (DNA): TGTGCCAGCAGCTTCCCTACAGGGGGCAACGATAGGGAGACCCAGTACTTC.

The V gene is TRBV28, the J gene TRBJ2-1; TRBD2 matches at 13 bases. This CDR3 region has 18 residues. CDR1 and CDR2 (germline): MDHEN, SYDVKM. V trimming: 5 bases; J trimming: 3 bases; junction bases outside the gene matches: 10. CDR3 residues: CASSRPRTSGRFYNEQFF. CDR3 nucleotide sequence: TGTGCCAGCAGTCGACCAAGGACTAGCGGGAGATTCTACAATGAGCAGTTCTTC.

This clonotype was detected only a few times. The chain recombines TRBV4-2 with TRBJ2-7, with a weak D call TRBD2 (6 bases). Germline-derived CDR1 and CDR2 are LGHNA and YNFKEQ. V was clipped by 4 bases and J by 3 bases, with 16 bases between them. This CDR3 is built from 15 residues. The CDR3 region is CASSRFRDSNYEQYF. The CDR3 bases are TGTGCCAGCAGCCGATTCCGGGACTCCAACTACGAGCAGTACTTC.

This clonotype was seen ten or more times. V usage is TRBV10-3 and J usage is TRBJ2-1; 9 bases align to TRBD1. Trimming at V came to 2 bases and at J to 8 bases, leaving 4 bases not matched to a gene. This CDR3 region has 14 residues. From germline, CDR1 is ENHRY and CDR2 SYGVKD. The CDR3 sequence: CAISEGTGRDEQFF. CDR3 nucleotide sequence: TGTGCCATCAGTGAGGGGACAGGGAGAGATGAGCAGTTCTTC.

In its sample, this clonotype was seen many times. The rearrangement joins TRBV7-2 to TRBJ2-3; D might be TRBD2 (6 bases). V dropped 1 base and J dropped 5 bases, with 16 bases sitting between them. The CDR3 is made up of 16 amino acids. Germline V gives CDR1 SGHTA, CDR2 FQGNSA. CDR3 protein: CASSLGSGGGVDTQYF. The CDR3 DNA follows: TGTGCCAGCAGCTTAGGTAGCGGAGGCGGGGTAGATACGCAGTATTTT.

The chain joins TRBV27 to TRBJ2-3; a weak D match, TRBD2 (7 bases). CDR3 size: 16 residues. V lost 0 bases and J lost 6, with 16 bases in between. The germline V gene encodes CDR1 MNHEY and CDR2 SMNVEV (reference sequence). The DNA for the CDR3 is TGTGCCAGCAGTTTATCGGGGTGGGGGGGCCTTGATACGCAGTATTTT. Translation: CASSLSGWGGLDTQYF.

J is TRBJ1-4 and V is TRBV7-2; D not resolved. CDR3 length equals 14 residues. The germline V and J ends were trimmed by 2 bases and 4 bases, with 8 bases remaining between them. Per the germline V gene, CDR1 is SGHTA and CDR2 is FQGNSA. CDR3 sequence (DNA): TGTGCCAGCAGCTTAATGGCAGTTAATGAAAAACTGTTTTTT. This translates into CASSLMAVNEKLFF.

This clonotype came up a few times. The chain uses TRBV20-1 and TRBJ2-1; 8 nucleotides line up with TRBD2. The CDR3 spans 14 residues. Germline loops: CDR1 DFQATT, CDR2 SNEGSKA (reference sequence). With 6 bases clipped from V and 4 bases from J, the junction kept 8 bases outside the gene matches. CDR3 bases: TGCAGTGCACGGGGGGGGGCGCGATACAATGAGCAGTTCTTC. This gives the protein CSARGGARYNEQFF.

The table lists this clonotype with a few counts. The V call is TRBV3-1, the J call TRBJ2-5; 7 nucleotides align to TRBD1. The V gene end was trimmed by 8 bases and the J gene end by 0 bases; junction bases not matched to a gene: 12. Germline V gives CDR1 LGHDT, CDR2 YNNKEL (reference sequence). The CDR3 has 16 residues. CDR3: CASGPGQTSYQETQYF. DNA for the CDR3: TGTGCCAGCGGACCGGGACAGACCTCGTACCAAGAGACCCAGTACTTC.